This T cell receptor (beta chain) was sequenced in a study of blood T cell repertoires in COVID-19. Across the whole study: Samples representing acute and convalescent COVID-19 were sourced from the United States, Italy and Spain. Nucleic acid was either cDNA or gDNA, and it came from T cells, B-cell-depleted T cells, or PBMCs.

Germline CDR1 is LNHDA and CDR2 is SQIVND (reference sequence). Trimming removed 11 bases from V and 9 bases from J, with 17 bases in between. This CDR3 comprises 12 residues. How the authors handled the data: For nucleated cells, counts were estimated from reference gene primer amplification. The assay was immunoSEQ multiplex PCR, and TCRdb's table has in-frame clones only and misses some. The D gene and trimming were derived from the DNA, and the V and J assignments and clone size from that table. The data show tens of thousands of clones, around 76% seen once. The source material was peripheral blood. The clonotype was recovered from a woman older than 75 with acute or convalescent COVID-19. The genes are TRBV19 and TRBJ1-5; D ambiguous. The CDR3 DNA is TGTGCCTCATCCTGGCCGGGGAGGCCCCAGCATTTT. Protein: CASSWPGRPQHF.